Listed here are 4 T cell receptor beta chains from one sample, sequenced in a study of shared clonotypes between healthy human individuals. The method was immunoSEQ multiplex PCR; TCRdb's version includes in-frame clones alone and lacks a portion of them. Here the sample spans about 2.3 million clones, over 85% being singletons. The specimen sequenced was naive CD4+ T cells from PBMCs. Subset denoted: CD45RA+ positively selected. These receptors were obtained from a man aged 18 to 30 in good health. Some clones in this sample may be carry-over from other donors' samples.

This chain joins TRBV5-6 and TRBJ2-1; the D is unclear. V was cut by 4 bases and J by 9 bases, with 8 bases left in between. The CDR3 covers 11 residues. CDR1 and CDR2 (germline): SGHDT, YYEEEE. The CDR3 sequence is CASSVRVEQFF. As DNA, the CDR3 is TGTGCCAGCAGCGTCCGGGTTGAGCAGTTCTTC.

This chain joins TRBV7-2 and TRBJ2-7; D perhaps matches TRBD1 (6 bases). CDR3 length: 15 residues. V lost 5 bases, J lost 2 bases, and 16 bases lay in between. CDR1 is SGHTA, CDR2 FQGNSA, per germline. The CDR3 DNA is TGTGCCAGCAGCGTAGACCGGGACACTACCTACGAGCAGTACTTC. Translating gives CASSVDRDTTYEQYF. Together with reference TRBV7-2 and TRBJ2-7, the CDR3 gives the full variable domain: GAGVSQSPSNKVTEKGKDVELRCDPISGHTALYWYRQSLGQGLEFLIYFQGNSAPDKSGLPSDRFSAERTGGSVSTLTIQRTQQEDSAVYLCASSVDRDTTYEQYFGPGTRLTVT.

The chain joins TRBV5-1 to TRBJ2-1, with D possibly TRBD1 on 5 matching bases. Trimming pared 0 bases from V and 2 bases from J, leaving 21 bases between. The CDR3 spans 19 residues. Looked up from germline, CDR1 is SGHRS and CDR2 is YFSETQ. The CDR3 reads CASSLGQGRPLMAYNEQFF. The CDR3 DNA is TGCGCCAGCAGCTTGGGTCAGGGCAGGCCCCTGATGGCCTACAATGAGCAGTTCTTC.

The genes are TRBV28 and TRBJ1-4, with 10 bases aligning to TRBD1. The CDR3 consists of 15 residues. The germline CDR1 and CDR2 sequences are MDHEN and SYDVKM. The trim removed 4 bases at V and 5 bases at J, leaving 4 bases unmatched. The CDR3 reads CASSSWTGGNEKLFF. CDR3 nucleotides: TGTGCCAGCAGTTCTTGGACAGGGGGGAATGAAAAACTGTTTTTT.